Each of the 20 T cell receptor beta chains below was sequenced from the same sample in a study of neurological immune-mediated disorders. TCRdb called the 5' RACE reads again in MiXCR, with one record for every CDR3 protein. The top ten clones hold about 2.6% of a sample with about 65,000 distinct CDR3 sequences, 3.5% to 5% of them seen once. Specimen: PBMCs. The source of these receptors is a man aged 50 to 59 with multiple sclerosis.

The chain couples TRBV5-1 to TRBJ1-1, with D maybe TRBD1 (6 bases). Trimming stripped 8 bases from V and 1 base from J, with 12 bases between. Germline V gives CDR1 SGHRS, CDR2 YFSETQ. The CDR3 loop spans 13 amino acids. Here the CDR3 DNA reads TGCGCCAGTCGACAGGAGCCGAACACTGAAGCTTTCTTT. Protein sequence: CASRQEPNTEAFF.

This clonotype was recorded at least ten times. The chain employs TRBV28 and TRBJ1-3, with D unclear. The CDR3 consists of 16 residues. Germline values: CDR1 MDHEN, CDR2 SYDVKM. The ends were cut back, 4 bases at V and 0 bases at J, with 13 bases in the middle. CDR3 sequence reads: CASSSSGPRSGNTIYF. The CDR3 bases are TGTGCCAGCAGTTCCTCGGGCCCCCGCTCTGGAAACACCATATATTTT.

This clonotype was seen ten or more times. The V gene is TRBV7-9, the J gene TRBJ1-2; D is possibly TRBD1 (5 bases). The CDR3 is 15 amino acids. CDR1 and CDR2 (germline): SEHNR, FQNEAQ (reference sequence). V was pared by 5 bases and J by 8 bases, with 21 bases between. CDR3 residues: CASSKFTGSSEGYTF. The DNA for the CDR3 is TGTGCCAGCAGCAAGTTCACAGGTAGTTCGGAAGGCTACACCTTC. The entire variable domain, with the rest obtained from reference TRBV7-9 and TRBJ1-2, is as follows: DTGVSQNPRHKITKRGQNVTFRCDPISEHNRLYWYRQTLGQGPEFLTYFQNEAQLEKSRLLSDRFSAERPKGSFSTLEIQRTEQGDSAMYLCASSKFTGSSEGYTFGSGTRLTVV.

This clonotype has at least ten counts. The rearrangement links TRBV27 to TRBJ2-5, with D possibly matching TRBD2 (6 bases). V was cut by 6 bases and J by 5 bases, with 10 bases left in between. Per germline, CDR1 MNHEY and CDR2 SMNVEV (reference sequence). The CDR3 extends over 12 amino acids. CDR3 amino acids: CASRGGMETQYF. In DNA form, the CDR3 reads TGTGCCAGCAGGGGGGGTATGGAGACCCAGTACTTC.

This clonotype was observed many times. V is TRBV20-1 and J is TRBJ1-1; D is possibly TRBD1 (6 bases). CDR1 is DFQATT and CDR2 is SNEGSKA in the germline V gene (reference sequence). The germline V and J ends were trimmed by 1 base and 5 bases, with 20 bases remaining between them. The CDR3 is 16 residues long. The CDR3 coding sequence is TGCAGTGCTAGAGGGGCCAGGGGAGTTGGTGGGACTGAAGCTTTCTTT. Translation gives CSARGARGVGGTEAFF.

This clonotype was recorded many times. CDR3 DNA sequence: TGTGCCAGCAGTTACGAGGGACAGGGGGCAGGAGCTTTCTTT. Amino acids: CASSYEGQGAGAFF. V is TRBV6-5 and J is TRBJ1-1; 12 bases are shared with TRBD1. The germline CDR1 and CDR2 sequences are MNHEY and SVGAGI. This CDR3 spans 14 amino acids. The J segment lost 10 bases and the V segment lost 2 bases, leaving 5 bases of the junction unmatched.

Many counts were recorded for this clonotype. The chain recombines TRBV3-1 with TRBJ2-5; 8 bases match TRBD1. Germline V lookup: CDR1 LGHDT, CDR2 YNNKEL (reference sequence). This CDR3 is built from 16 residues. Trimming removed 0 bases from V and 1 base from J; junction bases left unmatched: 4. In DNA, the CDR3 is TGTGCCAGCAGCCAAGAATACGGACAGGGCCAAGAGACCCAGTACTTC. This gives the protein CASSQEYGQGQETQYF.

This clonotype appeared many times. The chain carries TRBV6-6 and TRBJ2-7, with D hard to call. Trimming stripped 0 bases from V and 0 bases from J, with 18 bases between. CDR3 length equals 18 residues. Germline V gene data show CDR1 as MNHNY and CDR2 as SVGAGI (reference sequence). The chain's CDR3 is CASSYSGFLGRGSYEQYV. In DNA, the CDR3 is TGTGCCAGCAGTTACTCCGGGTTTCTCGGTCGAGGCTCCTACGAGCAGTACGTC.

About this clonotype: This may be a read error: a much more frequent sequence differs by one nucleotide. This chain links TRBV6-5 with TRBJ2-1, with D unresolved. Germline values: CDR1 MNHEY, CDR2 SVGAGI. V lost 5 bases to trimming and J lost 1 base, with 12 bases between them. This CDR3 spans 15 amino acids. The CDR3 nucleotides read TGTGCCAGCAGTCCCCCGAGTAGATCCTACAATGAGCAGTTCTTC. Its protein is CASSPPSRSYNEQFF.

This clonotype was seen repeatedly, ten times or more. The CDR3 is CASSAYDRGGTEAFF. The CDR3 nucleotides are TGTGCCAGCAGTGCATACGACAGGGGGGGCACTGAAGCTTTCTTT. The chain recombines TRBV27 with TRBJ1-1; 9 bases line up with TRBD1. CDR1 is MNHEY, CDR2 SMNVEV, per germline (reference sequence). This CDR3 region has 15 residues. The junction had 8 bases not matched to a gene; V was cut back by 5 bases and J by 4 bases.

This clonotype was observed at least ten times. The rearrangement joins TRBV7-8 to TRBJ1-1; weak D call: TRBD1 (6 bases). The V and J ends lost 6 bases and 2 bases respectively, with 16 bases between them. Germline V CDR1 and CDR2: SGHVS, FQNEAQ. The CDR3 is 15 amino acids. The CDR3 nucleotides are TGTGCCAGCAGGTCGACGCAGGGGTTAAACACTGAAGCTTTCTTT. Amino acids: CASRSTQGLNTEAFF. The whole variable domain, remainder taken from reference TRBV7-8 and TRBJ1-1, is GAGVSQSPRYKVAKRGQDVALRCDPISGHVSLFWYQQALGQGPEFLTYFQNEAQLDKSGLPSDRFFAERPEGSVSTLKIQRTQQEDSAVYLCASRSTQGLNTEAFFGQGTRLTVV.

This clonotype was seen ten or more times. The chain uses TRBV5-1 and TRBJ1-1; 7 bases align to TRBD1. CDR3 length equals 15 residues. CDR1 SGHRS and CDR2 YFSETQ come from the germline V gene. Trimming at V came to 3 bases and at J to 1 base, leaving 6 bases not matched to a gene. Here the CDR3 reads CASSSTGMTNTEAFF. CDR3 in DNA: TGCGCCAGCAGCTCGACAGGGATGACGAACACTGAAGCTTTCTTT.

This clonotype was seen more than once but under ten times. The genes are TRBV7-2 and TRBJ1-1; D is undetermined. The V end was cut by 6 bases, the J end by 5 bases, with 10 bases between. CDR3 length: 12 amino acids. The germline V gene has CDR1 SGHTA and CDR2 FQGNSA. CDR3 bases: TGTGCCAGCAGTCCCCGTTCTACTGAAGCTTTCTTT. Translating gives CASSPRSTEAFF.

The chain recombines TRBV7-9 with TRBJ1-3; D is unclear. This CDR3 contains 17 residues. Germline V gives CDR1 SEHNR, CDR2 FQNEAQ (reference sequence). Trimming left V 3 bases short and J 0 bases short, with 15 bases between. CDR3 residues: CASSFGWTESSGNTIYF. DNA for the CDR3: TGTGCCAGCAGCTTTGGTTGGACTGAGAGCTCTGGAAACACCATATATTTT.

With regard to this clonotype: A single base separates this from a much larger clone, so it may be a read error. The chain couples TRBV11-2 to TRBJ2-6; tentatively, D is TRBD1 (5 bases). CDR3 length: 13 residues. Looked up from germline, CDR1 is SGHAT and CDR2 is FQNNGV. The CDR3 loop reads CASSLGGAKVLTF. CDR3 nucleotides: TGTGCCAGCAGCTTAGGTGGGGCCAAAGTCCTGACTTTC.

This clonotype was observed at least ten times. This chain connects TRBV5-1 to TRBJ1-1; D is uncertain. This CDR3 comprises 14 residues. V dropped 1 base and J dropped 0 bases, with 7 bases sitting between them. CDR1 is SGHRS, CDR2 YFSETQ, per germline. The CDR3 sequence is CASSLHTLNTEAFF. The DNA for the CDR3 is TGCGCCAGCAGCTTGCACACCCTGAACACTGAAGCTTTCTTT.

This clonotype was detected many times. The chain is built from TRBV7-7 and TRBJ2-2, with D hard to call. The CDR3 contains 14 residues. V was shortened by 2 bases and J by 0 bases, with 4 bases between the two germline ends. Germline CDR1 reads SSHAT; CDR2 reads FNYEAQ (reference sequence). CDR3 region: CASSLHANTGELFF. CDR3 DNA sequence: TGTGCCAGCAGCTTACACGCGAACACCGGGGAGCTGTTTTTT.

In regard to this clonotype: The conserved phenylalanine or tryptophan normally closing the CDR3 is absent here, so this likely arose from a read error. This chain connects TRBV29-1 to TRBJ2-5; D possibly uses TRBD1 or TRBD2 (6 bases each). The germline V gene encodes CDR1 SQVTM and CDR2 ANQGSEA. CDR3 length equals 13 residues. Between the trimmed V and J ends, which lost 6 bases and 2 bases, there was a span of 13 bases. In nucleotides, the CDR3 is TGCAGCGTGGAGGGGACACCGCAAGAGACCCAGTACAAC. The encoded protein is CSVEGTPQETQYN.

This clonotype was observed many times. The rearrangement links TRBV5-1 to TRBJ2-3; 8 positions match TRBD1. Germline loops: CDR1 SGHRS, CDR2 YFSETQ. The CDR3 sequence is 16 residues long. J was trimmed by 4 bases and V by 5 bases; bases with no gene match: 12. The CDR3 here is CASRPPDRAHPDTQYF. CDR3 nucleotide sequence: TGCGCCAGCAGACCTCCGGACAGGGCCCATCCAGATACGCAGTATTTT.

Many counts were recorded for this clonotype. The rearrangement joins TRBV20-1 to TRBJ2-5; D call uncertain. Germline V gene sequence: CDR1 DFQATT, CDR2 SNEGSKA (reference sequence). Trimming left V 0 bases short and J 2 bases short, with 16 bases between. The CDR3 spans 16 residues. The CDR3 here is CSARDFEAPEQETQYF. CDR3 DNA sequence: TGCAGTGCTAGAGATTTCGAGGCCCCGGAACAAGAGACCCAGTACTTC.